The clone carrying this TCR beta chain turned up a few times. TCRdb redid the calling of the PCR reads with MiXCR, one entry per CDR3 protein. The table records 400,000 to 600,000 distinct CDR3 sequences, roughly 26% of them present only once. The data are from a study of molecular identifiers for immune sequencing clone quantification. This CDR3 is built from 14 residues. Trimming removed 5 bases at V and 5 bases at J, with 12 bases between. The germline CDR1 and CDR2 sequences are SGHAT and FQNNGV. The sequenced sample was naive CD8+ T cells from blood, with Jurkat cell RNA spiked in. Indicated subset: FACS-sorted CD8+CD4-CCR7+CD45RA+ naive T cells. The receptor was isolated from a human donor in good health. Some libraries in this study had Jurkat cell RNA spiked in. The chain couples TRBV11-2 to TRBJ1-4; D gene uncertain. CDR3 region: CASSQERMNEKLFF. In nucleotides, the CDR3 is TGTGCCAGCAGCCAAGAGCGGATGAATGAAAAACTGTTTTTT.